Sequencing of this TCR beta chain was carried out in a study of T cells in Graves' hyperthyroidism and ophthalmopathy. The germline V gene has CDR1 LNHDA and CDR2 SQIVND (reference sequence). The CDR3 has 16 amino acids. V lost 3 bases and J 0 bases, leaving 14 bases between the germline ends. RNA transcripts gave rise to amplified TCR beta CDR3 regions. An initial round of RT-PCR targeting the TCR CDR3 relied on the HTBI primer set. TCRdb re-derived calls from the multiplex PCR reads in MiXCR, one entry per CDR3 protein. Among under 450,000 distinct CDR3 sequences listed, approximately 15% were seen once. This clonotype was seen many times. The source of the PBMCs was 8 to 10 ml of fresh peripheral blood.

V and J are TRBV19 and TRBJ1-1; D ambiguous. The receptor was isolated from a young woman with Graves' hyperthyroidism. The source material was blood. The CDR3 loop reads CASSMGRHYMNTEAFF. The CDR3 nucleotides are TGTGCCAGTAGTATGGGTCGACACTACATGAACACTGAAGCTTTCTTT. Full variable domain (missing parts from reference TRBV19 and TRBJ1-1): DGGITQSPKYLFRKEGQNVTLSCEQNLNHDAMYWYRQDPGQGLRLIYYSQIVNDFQKGDIAEGYSVSREKKESFPLTVTSAQKNPTAFYLCASSMGRHYMNTEAFFGQGTRLTVV.